These T cell receptor beta chains were read from a single sample in a study of blood T cell repertoires in COVID-19. TCRdb's copy holds only in-frame clones and misses some; the assay was immunoSEQ multiplex PCR. The sample shows 100,000 to 150,000 clones, about 90% of them seen only once. Sequencing used peripheral blood. The source is a man in his fifties with COVID-19, enrolled during active disease. Each CDR3 is given with its conserved first and last residue. Fields, in order: V gene, J gene, clone size, D gene, CDR3 protein, CDR3 DNA. A D gene is named only where the DNA matches it firmly. A row's size may be missing; if present it is once, few, many or a size class.

TRBV11-2	TRBJ1-1	-	TRBD1	CASSQTGQWNTEAFF	TGTGCCAGCAGCCAGACGGGACAGTGGAACACTGAAGCTTTCTTT
TRBV7-9	TRBJ2-1	few	-	CASSAFLSSGNEQFF	TGTGCCAGCAGCGCATTTCTTTCCTCAGGGAATGAGCAGTTCTTC
TRBV18	TRBJ2-5	-	TRBD1	CASYRQGTETQYF	TGTGCCAGCTATCGACAGGGAACAGAGACCCAGTACTTC
TRBV27	TRBJ1-6	-	-	CASSLGVPGALHF	TGTGCCAGCAGTTTAGGGGTCCCGGGAGCCCTCCACTTT
TRBV19	TRBJ2-1	-	-	CASSITPRWNEQFF	TGTGCCAGTAGTATAACTCCCCGATGGAATGAGCAGTTCTTC
TRBV4-1	TRBJ1-1	-	-	CASSPAGASTEAFF	TGCGCCAGCAGCCCCGCGGGCGCGTCTACTGAAGCTTTCTTT
TRBV7-9	TRBJ2-5	-	-	CASSLQGRGETQYF	TGTGCCAGCAGCTTGCAGGGTAGGGGAGAGACCCAGTACTTC
TRBV2	TRBJ2-1	-	TRBD1	CASHRDRGPHEQFF	TGTGCCAGCCACCGGGACAGGGGGCCCCATGAGCAGTTCTTC
TRBV19	TRBJ1-2	-	-	CASEGVRKGRSNYGYTF	TGTGCCAGCGAGGGGGTGAGAAAGGGAAGGTCGAACTATGGCTACACCTTC
TRBV30	TRBJ2-1	few	TRBD2	CAWSYTLAGYNEQFF	TGTGCCTGGAGTTACACTCTAGCGGGATATAATGAGCAGTTCTTC
TRBV6-5	TRBJ2-5	once	-	CASRRTRQETQYF	TGTGCCAGCAGGAGGACAAGGCAAGAGACCCAGTACTTC
TRBV3-1/TRBV3-2	TRBJ2-7	-	TRBD2	CASSLRLAGNYEQYF	TGTGCCAGCAGCCTACGACTAGCGGGAAACTACGAGCAGTACTTC
TRBV30	TRBJ1-2	-	TRBD1	CAWSVQGAGGYTF	TGTGCCTGGAGTGTACAGGGGGCCGGTGGCTACACCTTC
TRBV9	TRBJ2-7	-	-	CASSGTGSYEQYF	TGTGCCAGCAGCGGAACAGGGTCCTACGAGCAGTACTTC
TRBV18	TRBJ2-5	-	TRBD1	CASYGQGGKTQYF	TGTGCCAGCTACGGACAGGGTGGGAAGACCCAGTACTTC
TRBV4-1	TRBJ1-3	-	-	CASSLPPPNRDGNTIYF	TGCGCCAGCAGCCTTCCCCCGCCGAACAGGGATGGAAACACCATATATTTT
TRBV28	TRBJ1-2	-	TRBD1	CASSLFPRQGSNYGYTF	TGTGCCAGCAGTTTATTCCCGCGACAGGGGAGCAACTATGGCTACACCTTC
TRBV5-5	TRBJ2-5	-	-	CASSLQGQETQYF	TGTGCCAGCAGCTTGCAGGGGCAAGAGACCCAGTACTTC
TRBV3-1/TRBV3-2	TRBJ2-7	once	TRBD2	CASSPGTSGIYEQYF	TGTGCCAGCAGCCCTGGGACTAGCGGGATCTACGAGCAGTACTTC
TRBV5-1	TRBJ2-1	-	TRBD2	CASSHGTSGPEQFF	TGCGCCAGCAGCCACGGGACTAGCGGTCCTGAGCAGTTCTTC
TRBV9	TRBJ2-3	-	-	CASSENGLATDTQYF	TGTGCCAGCAGCGAAAATGGTCTAGCCACAGATACGCAGTATTTT
TRBV28	TRBJ2-7	-	TRBD1	CASRVGTGYEQYF	TGTGCCAGCAGAGTCGGGACAGGCTACGAGCAGTACTTC
TRBV2	TRBJ1-2	-	-	CASSPQENYGYTF	TGTGCCAGCAGCCCACAGGAGAACTATGGCTACACCTTC
TRBV3-1/TRBV3-2	TRBJ1-3	-	TRBD1	CASSQPTGGSSGNTIYF	TGTGCCAGCAGCCAACCGACAGGGGGCAGCTCTGGAAACACCATATATTTT
TRBV7-9	TRBJ2-2	-	-	CASSLTGAALNTGELFF	TGTGCCAGCAGCTTAACAGGAGCTGCCCTGAACACCGGGGAGCTGTTTTTT
TRBV11-2	TRBJ1-4	-	TRBD1	CASSLTETGREKLFF	TGTGCCAGCAGCTTGACCGAGACAGGGCGTGAAAAACTGTTTTTT
TRBV30	TRBJ1-4	-	TRBD1	CAWRRRDSNEKLFF	TGTGCCTGGAGGCGCCGGGACAGTAATGAAAAACTGTTTTTT